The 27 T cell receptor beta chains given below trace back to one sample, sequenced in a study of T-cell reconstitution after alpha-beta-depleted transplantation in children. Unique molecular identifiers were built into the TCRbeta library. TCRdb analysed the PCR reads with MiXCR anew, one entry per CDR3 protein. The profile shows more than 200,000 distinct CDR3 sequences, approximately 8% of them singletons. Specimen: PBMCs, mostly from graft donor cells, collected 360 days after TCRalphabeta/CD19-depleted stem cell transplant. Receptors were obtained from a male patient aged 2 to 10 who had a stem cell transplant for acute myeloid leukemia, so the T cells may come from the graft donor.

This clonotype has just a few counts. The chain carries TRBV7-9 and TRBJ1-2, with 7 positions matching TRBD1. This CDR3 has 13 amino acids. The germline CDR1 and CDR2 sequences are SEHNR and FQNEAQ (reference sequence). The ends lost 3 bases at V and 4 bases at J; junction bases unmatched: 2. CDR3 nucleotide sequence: TGTGCCAGCAGCTTGGGGACAGTCTATGGCTACACCTTC. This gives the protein CASSLGTVYGYTF.

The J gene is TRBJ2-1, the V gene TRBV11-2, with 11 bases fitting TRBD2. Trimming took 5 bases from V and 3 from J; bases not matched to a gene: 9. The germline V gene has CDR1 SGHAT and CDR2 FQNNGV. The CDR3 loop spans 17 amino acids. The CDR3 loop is CASSIKSGTSGYNEQFF. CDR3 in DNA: TGTGCCAGCAGCATTAAATCCGGGACTAGCGGCTACAATGAGCAGTTCTTC.

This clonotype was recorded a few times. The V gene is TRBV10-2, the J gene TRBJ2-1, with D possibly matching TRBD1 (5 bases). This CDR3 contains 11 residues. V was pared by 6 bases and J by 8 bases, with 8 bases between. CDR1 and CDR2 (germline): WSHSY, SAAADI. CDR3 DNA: TGCGCCAGCAGCCGCAGGGATGAGCAGTTCTTC. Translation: CASSRRDEQFF.

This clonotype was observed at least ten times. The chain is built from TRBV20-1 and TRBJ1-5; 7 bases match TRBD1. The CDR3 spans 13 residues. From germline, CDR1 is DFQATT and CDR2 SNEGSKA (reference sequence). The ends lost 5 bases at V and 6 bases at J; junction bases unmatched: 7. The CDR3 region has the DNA TGCAGTGCTTACAGGGGAAATGGTCAGCCCCAGCATTTT. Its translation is CSAYRGNGQPQHF.

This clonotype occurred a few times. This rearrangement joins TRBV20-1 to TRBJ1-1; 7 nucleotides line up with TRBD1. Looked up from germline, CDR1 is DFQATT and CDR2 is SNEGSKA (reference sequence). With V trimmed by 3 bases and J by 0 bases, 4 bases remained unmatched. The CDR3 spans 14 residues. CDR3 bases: TGCAGTGCTAGTAAGGGGGCACTGAACACTGAAGCTTTCTTT. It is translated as CSASKGALNTEAFF.

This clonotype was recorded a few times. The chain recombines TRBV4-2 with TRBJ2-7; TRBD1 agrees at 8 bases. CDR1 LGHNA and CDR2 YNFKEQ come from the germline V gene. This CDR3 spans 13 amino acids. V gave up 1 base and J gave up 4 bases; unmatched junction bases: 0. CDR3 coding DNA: TGTGCCAGCAGCCAAGGGACAGGGTACGAGCAGTACGTC. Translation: CASSQGTGYEQYV.

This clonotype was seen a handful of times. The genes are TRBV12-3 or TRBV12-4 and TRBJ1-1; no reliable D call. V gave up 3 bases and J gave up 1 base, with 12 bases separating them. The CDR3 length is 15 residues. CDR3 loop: CASSFVAGGNTEAFF. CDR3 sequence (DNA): TGTGCCAGCAGTTTTGTGGCAGGAGGGAACACTGAAGCTTTCTTT.

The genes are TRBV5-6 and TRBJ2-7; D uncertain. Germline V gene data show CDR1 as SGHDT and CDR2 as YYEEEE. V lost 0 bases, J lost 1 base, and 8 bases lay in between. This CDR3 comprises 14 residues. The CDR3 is CASSLDIISYEQYF. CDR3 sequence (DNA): TGTGCCAGCAGCTTGGATATAATTTCCTACGAGCAGTACTTC.

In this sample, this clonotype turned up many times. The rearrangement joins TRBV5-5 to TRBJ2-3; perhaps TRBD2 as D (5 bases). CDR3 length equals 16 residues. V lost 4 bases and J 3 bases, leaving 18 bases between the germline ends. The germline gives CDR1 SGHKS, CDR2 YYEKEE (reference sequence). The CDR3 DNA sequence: TGTGCCAGCAGCCCCCCCGGGAAACGCACAACAGATACGCAGTATTTT. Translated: CASSPPGKRTTDTQYF. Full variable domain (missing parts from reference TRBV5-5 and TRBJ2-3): DAGVTQSPTHLIKTRGQQVTLRCSPISGHKSVSWYQQVLGQGPQFIFQYYEKEERGRGNFPDRFSARQFPNYSSELNVNALLLGDSALYLCASSPPGKRTTDTQYFGPGTRLTVL.

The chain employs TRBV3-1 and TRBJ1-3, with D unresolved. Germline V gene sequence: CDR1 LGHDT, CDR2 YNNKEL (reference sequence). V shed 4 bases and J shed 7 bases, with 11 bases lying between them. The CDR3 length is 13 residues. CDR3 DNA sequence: TGTGCCAGCAGCCTAGGAAGTAGGAACACCATATATTTT. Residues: CASSLGSRNTIYF. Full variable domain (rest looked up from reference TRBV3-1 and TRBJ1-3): DTAVSQTPKYLVTQMGNDKSIKCEQNLGHDTMYWYKQDSKKFLKIMFSYNNKELIINETVPNRFSPKSPDKAHLNLHINSLELGDSAVYFCASSLGSRNTIYFGEGSWLTVV.

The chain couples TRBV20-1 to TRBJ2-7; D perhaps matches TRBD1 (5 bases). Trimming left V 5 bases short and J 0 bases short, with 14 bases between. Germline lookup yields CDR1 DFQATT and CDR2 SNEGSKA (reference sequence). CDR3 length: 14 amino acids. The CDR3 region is CSAPDSSYSYEQYF. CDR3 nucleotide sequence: TGCAGTGCTCCTGACAGCTCTTACTCCTACGAGCAGTACTTC.

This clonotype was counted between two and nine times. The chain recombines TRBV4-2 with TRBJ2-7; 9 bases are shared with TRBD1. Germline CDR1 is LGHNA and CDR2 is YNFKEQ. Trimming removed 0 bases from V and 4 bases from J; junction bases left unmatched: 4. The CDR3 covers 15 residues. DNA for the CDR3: TGTGCCAGCAGCCAAGATTGGGACAGGGTTTACGAGCAGTACTTC. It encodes CASSQDWDRVYEQYF.

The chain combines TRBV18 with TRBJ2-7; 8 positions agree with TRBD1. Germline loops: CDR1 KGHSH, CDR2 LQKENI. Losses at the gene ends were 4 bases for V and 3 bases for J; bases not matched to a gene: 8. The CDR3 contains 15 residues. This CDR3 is CASSRGQGKNYEQYF. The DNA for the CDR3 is TGTGCCAGCTCACGTGGACAGGGTAAAAACTACGAGCAGTACTTC.

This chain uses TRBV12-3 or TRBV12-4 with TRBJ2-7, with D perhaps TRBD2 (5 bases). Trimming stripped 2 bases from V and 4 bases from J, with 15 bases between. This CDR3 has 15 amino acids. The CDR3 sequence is CASSLNGPGWYEQYF. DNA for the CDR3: TGTGCCAGCAGTTTAAACGGTCCGGGGTGGTACGAGCAGTACTTC.

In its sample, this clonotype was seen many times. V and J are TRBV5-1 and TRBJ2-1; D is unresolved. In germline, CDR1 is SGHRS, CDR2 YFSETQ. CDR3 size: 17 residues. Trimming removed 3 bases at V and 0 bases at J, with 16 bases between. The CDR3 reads CASSYPQQISSYNEQFF. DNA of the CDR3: TGCGCCAGCAGCTACCCACAGCAGATAAGCTCCTACAATGAGCAGTTCTTC.

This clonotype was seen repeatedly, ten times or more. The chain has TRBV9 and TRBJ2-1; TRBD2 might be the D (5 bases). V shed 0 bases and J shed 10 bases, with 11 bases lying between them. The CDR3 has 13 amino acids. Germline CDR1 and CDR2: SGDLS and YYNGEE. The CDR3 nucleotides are TGTGCCAGCAGCGTAGATCCCAGCGGAGAGCAGTTCTTC. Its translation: CASSVDPSGEQFF.

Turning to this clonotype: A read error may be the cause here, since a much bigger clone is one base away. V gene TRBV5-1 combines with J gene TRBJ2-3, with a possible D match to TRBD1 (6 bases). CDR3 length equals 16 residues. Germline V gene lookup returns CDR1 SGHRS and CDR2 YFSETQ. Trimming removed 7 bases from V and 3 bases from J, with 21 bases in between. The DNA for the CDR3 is TGCGCCAGCTCGAAGGTTGCAGGGGCCCTTACAGATACGCAGTATTTT. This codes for CASSKVAGALTDTQYF.

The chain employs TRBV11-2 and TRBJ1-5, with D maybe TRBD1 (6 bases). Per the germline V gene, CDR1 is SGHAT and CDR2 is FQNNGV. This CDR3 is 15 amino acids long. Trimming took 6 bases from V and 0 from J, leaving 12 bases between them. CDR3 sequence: CASSSAGVSNQPQHF. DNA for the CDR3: TGTGCCAGCAGTTCCGCAGGGGTTAGCAATCAGCCCCAGCATTTT.

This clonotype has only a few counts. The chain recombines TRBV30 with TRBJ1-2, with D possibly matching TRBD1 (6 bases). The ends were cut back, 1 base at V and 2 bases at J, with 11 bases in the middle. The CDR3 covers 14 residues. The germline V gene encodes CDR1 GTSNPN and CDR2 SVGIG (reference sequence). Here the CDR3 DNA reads TGTGCCTGGAGTGCCCCCCAGGGGAACTATGGCTACACCTTC. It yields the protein CAWSAPQGNYGYTF.

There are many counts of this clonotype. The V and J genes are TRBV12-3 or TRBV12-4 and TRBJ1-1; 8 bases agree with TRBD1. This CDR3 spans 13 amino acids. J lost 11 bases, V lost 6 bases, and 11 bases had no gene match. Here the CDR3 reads CASSPDDRGRAFF. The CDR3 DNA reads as TGTGCCAGCAGCCCTGATGACAGGGGCAGGGCTTTCTTT.

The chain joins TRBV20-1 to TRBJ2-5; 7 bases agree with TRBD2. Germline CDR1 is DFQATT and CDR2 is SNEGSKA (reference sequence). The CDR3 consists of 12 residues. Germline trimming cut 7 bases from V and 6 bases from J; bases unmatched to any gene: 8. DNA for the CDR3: TGCAGTGTCGACCGGGGGGTACAGACCCAGTACTTC. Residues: CSVDRGVQTQYF.

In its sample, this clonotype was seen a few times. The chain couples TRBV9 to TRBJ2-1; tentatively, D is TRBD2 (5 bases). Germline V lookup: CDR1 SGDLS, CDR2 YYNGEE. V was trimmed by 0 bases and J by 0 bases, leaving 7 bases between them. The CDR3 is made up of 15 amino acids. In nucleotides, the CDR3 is TGTGCCAGCAGCGTAGAGAGCGGCTCCTACAATGAGCAGTTCTTC. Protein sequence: CASSVESGSYNEQFF.

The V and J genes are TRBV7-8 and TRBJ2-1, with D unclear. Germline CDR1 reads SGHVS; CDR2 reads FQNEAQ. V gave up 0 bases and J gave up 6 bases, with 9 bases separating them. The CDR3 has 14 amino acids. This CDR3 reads CASSLAFGVNEQFF. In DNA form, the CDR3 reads TGTGCCAGCAGCTTAGCTTTTGGGGTCAATGAGCAGTTCTTC.

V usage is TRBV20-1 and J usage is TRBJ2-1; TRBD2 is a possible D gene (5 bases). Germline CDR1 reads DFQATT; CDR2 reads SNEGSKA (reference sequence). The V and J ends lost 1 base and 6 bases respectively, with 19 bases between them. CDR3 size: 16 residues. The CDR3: CSARGGFRAVINEQFF. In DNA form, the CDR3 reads TGCAGTGCTAGAGGAGGCTTCAGAGCGGTCATCAATGAGCAGTTCTTC.

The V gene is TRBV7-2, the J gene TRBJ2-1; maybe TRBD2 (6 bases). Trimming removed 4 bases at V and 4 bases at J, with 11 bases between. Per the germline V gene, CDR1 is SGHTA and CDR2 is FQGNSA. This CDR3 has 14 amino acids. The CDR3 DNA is TGTGCCAGCAGCTCGGGACTCCTTTACAATGAGCAGTTCTTC. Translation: CASSSGLLYNEQFF.

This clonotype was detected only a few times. In nucleotides, the CDR3 is TGTGCCATCAGTGACGCCTCTAGCGGGATACAAGAGACCCAGTACTTC. It is translated as CAISDASSGIQETQYF. The chain joins TRBV10-3 to TRBJ2-5; 9 nucleotides align to TRBD2. Germline trimming cut 3 bases from V and 2 bases from J; bases unmatched to any gene: 7. The V gene's germline CDR1 is ENHRY and CDR2 SYGVKD. The CDR3 totals 16 residues.

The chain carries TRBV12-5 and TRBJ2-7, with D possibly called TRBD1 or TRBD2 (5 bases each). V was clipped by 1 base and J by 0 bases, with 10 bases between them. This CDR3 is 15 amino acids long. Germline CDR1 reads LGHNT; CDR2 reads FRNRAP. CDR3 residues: CASGLERGHSYEQYF. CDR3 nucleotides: TGTGCTAGTGGTTTGGAGAGGGGCCACTCCTACGAGCAGTACTTC. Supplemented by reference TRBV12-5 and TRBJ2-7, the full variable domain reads DARVTQTPRHKVTEMGQEVTMRCQPILGHNTVFWYRQTMMQGLELLAYFRNRAPLDDSGMPKDRFSAEMPDATLATLKIQPSEPRDSAVYFCASGLERGHSYEQYFGPGTRLTVT.